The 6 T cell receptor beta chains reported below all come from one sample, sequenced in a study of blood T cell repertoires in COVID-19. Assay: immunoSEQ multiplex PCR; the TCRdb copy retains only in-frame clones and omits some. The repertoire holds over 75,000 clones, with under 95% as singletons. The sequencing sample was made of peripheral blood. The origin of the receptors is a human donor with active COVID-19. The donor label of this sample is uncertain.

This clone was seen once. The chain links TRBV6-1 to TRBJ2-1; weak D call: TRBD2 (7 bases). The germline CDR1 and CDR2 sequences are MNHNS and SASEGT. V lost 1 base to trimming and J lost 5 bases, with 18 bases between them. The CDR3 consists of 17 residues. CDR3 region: CASSEVVGGGSHNEQFF. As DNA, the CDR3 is TGTGCCAGCAGTGAAGTTGTAGGGGGAGGGTCCCACAATGAGCAGTTCTTC.

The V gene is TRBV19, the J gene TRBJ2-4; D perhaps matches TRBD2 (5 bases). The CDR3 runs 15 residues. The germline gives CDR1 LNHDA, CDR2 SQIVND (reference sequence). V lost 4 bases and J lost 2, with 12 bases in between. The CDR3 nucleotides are TGTGCCAGTAGTAGAGAGGGAGCAACCAAAAACATTCAGTACTTC. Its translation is CASSREGATKNIQYF.

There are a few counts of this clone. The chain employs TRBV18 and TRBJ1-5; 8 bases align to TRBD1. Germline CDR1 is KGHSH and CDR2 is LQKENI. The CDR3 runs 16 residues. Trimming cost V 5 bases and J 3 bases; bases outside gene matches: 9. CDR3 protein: CASSSLLTGANQPQHF. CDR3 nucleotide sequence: TGTGCCAGCTCATCTTTGTTGACAGGGGCCAATCAGCCCCAGCATTTT.

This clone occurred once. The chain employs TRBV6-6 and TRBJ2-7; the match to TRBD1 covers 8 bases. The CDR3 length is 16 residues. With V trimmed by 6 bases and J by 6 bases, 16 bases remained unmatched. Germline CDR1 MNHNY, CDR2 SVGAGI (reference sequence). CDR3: CASSIPPGQVIFEQYF. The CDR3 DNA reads TGTGCCAGCAGCATACCCCCGGGACAGGTAATATTCGAGCAGTACTTC.

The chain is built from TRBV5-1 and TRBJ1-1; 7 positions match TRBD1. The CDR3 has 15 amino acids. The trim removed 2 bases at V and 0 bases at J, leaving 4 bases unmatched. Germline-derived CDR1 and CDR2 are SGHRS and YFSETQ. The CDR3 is CASSLRTGMNTEAFF. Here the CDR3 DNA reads TGCGCCAGCAGCTTAAGGACAGGTATGAACACTGAAGCTTTCTTT.

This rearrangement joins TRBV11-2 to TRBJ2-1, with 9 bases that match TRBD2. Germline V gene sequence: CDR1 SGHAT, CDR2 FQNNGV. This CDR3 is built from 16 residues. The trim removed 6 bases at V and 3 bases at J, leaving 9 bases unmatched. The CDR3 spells CASSSAGGIYYNEQFF. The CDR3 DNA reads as TGTGCCAGCAGTTCAGCGGGGGGCATTTACTACAATGAGCAGTTCTTC.